This T cell receptor (beta chain) originates from a study of shared T cell receptors in the human thymus. TCRdb keeps only in-frame clones here, not all; method: immunoSEQ multiplex PCR. The sample has 500,000 to 550,000 clones, around 78% seen once. Germline loops: CDR1 SGHDT, CDR2 YYEEEE. The CDR3 extends over 15 amino acids. Trimming removed 4 bases at V and 3 bases at J, with 13 bases between. The same sample was also studied in work on human thymus T cells. That source reports: Each of the donors was a healthy Finnish infant who was undergoing open corrective cardiac surgery for congenital heart defects.

The V gene is TRBV5-6, the J gene TRBJ1-4; D possibly corresponds to TRBD1 (5 bases). The receptor was isolated from a boy under two years old with a congenital heart defect. Sequences were obtained from thymocytes. CDR3 in DNA: TGTGCCAGCAGCAGAGCAGGGTGGGCTAATGAAAAACTGTTTTTT. This gives the protein CASSRAGWANEKLFF.